Listed here is a single TCR beta chain. The antigen is unknown. The germline V gene encodes CDR1 SGHNT and CDR2 YENEEA. Trimming removed 2 bases from V and 1 base from J, with 5 bases in between. There are 13 residues in the CDR3. These data are taken from a study of shared clonotypes between healthy human individuals. For the study at large: Every donor yielded three CD4 naive, three CD4 memory, two CD8 naive and one CD8 memory plate.

Notes on the study in general: Across several donors, naive CD4 shared around 5.4%, naive CD8 over 3%, memory CD4 2.3%, memory CD8 around 0.42%. Sorted-subset samples were not fully sequenced, rarefaction indicated.

Each subset's genomic DNA was split evenly across several immunoSEQ plates. Using immunoSEQ multiplex PCR, the repertoire was profiled, and TCRdb retains in-frame clones only, with some absent. Of about 530,000 clones listed, about 95% are singletons. The sequence derives from a woman aged 25 to 39 in good health. V usage is TRBV11-3 and J usage is TRBJ1-1; D not resolved. The source material was naive CD4+ T cells sorted from blood. Subset denoted: CD45RA+ positively selected. In DNA, the CDR3 is TGTGCCAGCAGCTTATCTTCGAACACTGAAGCTTTCTTT. This translates into CASSLSSNTEAFF.